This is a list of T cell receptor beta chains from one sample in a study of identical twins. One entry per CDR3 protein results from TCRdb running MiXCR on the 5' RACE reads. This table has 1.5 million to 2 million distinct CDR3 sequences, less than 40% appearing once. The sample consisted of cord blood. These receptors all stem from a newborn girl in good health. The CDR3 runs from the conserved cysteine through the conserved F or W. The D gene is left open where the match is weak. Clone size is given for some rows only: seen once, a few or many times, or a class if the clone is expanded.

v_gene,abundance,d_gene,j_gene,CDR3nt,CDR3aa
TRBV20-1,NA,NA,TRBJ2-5,TGCAGTGCTAGAGAATGGGGGTCGGGGACCCAGTACTTC,CSAREWGSGTQYF
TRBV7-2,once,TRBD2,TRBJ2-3,TGTGCCAGCAGCTTAGTTGGGACTAGCGGGGGCCGCGGGTTAACGCAGTATTTT,CASSLVGTSGGRGLTQYF
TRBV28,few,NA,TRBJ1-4,TGTGCCAGCAACCCAGCCGACGGGGCAACTAATGAAAAACTGTTTTTT,CASNPADGATNEKLFF
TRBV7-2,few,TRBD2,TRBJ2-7,TGTGCCAGCAGCTTAGTTTCCACCGGGACTAGACGGAATGAGCAGTACTTC,CASSLVSTGTRRNEQYF
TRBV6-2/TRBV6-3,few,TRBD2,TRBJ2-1,TGTGCCAGCGCACGGACTAGCGGGAGCTATGAGCAGTTCTTC,CASARTSGSYEQFF
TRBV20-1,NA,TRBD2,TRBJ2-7,TGCAGTGCTAGAGTACCAAGACTAGCGGGACTAATTTACGAGCAGTACTTC,CSARVPRLAGLIYEQYF
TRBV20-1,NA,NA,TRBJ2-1,TGCAGTGCTAGACCAGCGGCCCCATTTCACAATGAGCAGTTCTTC,CSARPAAPFHNEQFF
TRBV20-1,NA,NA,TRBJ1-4,TGCAGTGCTAGTCGTAACCGCCTTAATGAAAAACTGTTTTTT,CSASRNRLNEKLFF
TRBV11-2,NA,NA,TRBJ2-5,TGTGCCAGCAGCTCCCCACTCCTTCGCGGGGAGACCCAGTACTTC,CASSSPLLRGETQYF
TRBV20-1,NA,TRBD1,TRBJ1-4,TGCAGTGCTAGAGCCCGCCCCCTAAGACAGGGGCCAGGAAAGGAACTGTTTTTT,CSARARPLRQGPGKELFF
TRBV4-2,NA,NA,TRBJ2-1,TGTGCCAGCAGCCAAGAGGCTAGCACTATGGGGAATGAGCAGTTCTTC,CASSQEASTMGNEQFF
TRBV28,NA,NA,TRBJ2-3,TGTGCCAGCAGGAGGCTAGCGTCCGCAGATACGCAGTATTTT,CASRRLASADTQYF
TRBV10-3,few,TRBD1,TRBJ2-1,TGTGCCATCACTGGCTCCGGGACAGGAGTCTACGAGCAGTTCTTC,CAITGSGTGVYEQFF
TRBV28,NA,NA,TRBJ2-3,TGTGCCAGCAGTCCAGGGGCTCGTTTCACAGATACGCAGTATTTT,CASSPGARFTDTQYF
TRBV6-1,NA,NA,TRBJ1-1,TGTGCCAGCAGTGAACTTCAGGGTTTTAGCACTGAAGCTTTCTTT,CASSELQGFSTEAFF
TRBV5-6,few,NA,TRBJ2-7,TGTGCCAGCAGCGCCACACTCGAGCAGTACTTC,CASSATLEQYF
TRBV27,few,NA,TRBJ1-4,TGTGCCAGCAGGGCCAGGGGTCCAAATGAAAAACTGTTTTTT,CASRARGPNEKLFF
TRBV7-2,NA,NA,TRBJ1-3,TGTGCCAGCAGCTTAGCTCAGGGCAGTACAGGAAACACCATATATTTT,CASSLAQGSTGNTIYF
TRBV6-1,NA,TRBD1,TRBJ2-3,TGTGCCAGCAGTGAACCGAACAGGGGAGATACGCAGTATTTT,CASSEPNRGDTQYF
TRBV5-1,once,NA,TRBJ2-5,TGCGCCAGCAGCCAGCCCGGGGCCTCGGAGACCCAGTACTTC,CASSQPGASETQYF
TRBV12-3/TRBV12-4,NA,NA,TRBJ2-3,TGTGCCAGCAGTTTTCGGTTGGGACTTGAAAGAGGCTCTAGAACAGATACGCAGTATTTT,CASSFRLGLERGSRTDTQYF
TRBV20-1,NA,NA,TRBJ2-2,TGCAGTGCTAGTGAGGGGATGAACACCGGGGAGCTGTTTTTT,CSASEGMNTGELFF
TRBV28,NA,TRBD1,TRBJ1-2,TGTGCCAGCAGAGACCCGACAGGGGGCCACTATGGCTACACCTTC,CASRDPTGGHYGYTF
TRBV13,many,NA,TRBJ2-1,TGTGCCAGCAGCGCGCCTTTCCAGGGGAATGAGCAGTTCTTC,CASSAPFQGNEQFF
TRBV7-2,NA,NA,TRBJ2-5,TGTGCCAGCAGCTTAGCAGCCTCCCAATCCCCGACCCAGTACTTC,CASSLAASQSPTQYF
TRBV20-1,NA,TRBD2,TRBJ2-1,TGCAGTGCTAGGGATACTAGCGGGAGTTGGAATGAGCAGTTCTTC,CSARDTSGSWNEQFF
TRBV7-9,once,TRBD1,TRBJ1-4,TGTGCCAGCAGCTTAGCTGGGACAGGGGAGCGGGAAAAACTGTTTTTT,CASSLAGTGEREKLFF
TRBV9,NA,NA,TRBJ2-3,TGTGCCAGCAGCGTAGAGGGGGACCGCTTCACAGATACGCAGTATTTT,CASSVEGDRFTDTQYF
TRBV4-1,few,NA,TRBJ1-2,TGCGCCAGCAGCCTCTCGTTGGGGGAGGCTAACTATGGCTACACCTTC,CASSLSLGEANYGYTF
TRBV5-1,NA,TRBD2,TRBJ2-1,TGCGCCAGCAGCTTCTCGGGGGGTCACTACAATGAGCAGTTCTTC,CASSFSGGHYNEQFF
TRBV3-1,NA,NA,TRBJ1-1,TGTGCCAGCAGCCACACTGAGCGCGGCGCTTTCTTT,CASSHTERGAFF
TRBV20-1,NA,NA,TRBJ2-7,TGCAGTGGAGGAGGGGCAGGGGATGGCGAGCAGTACTTC,CSGGGAGDGEQYF
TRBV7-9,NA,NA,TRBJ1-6,TGTGCCAGCACCTTAGGGGGTCTGGCACCCCTCCACTTT,CASTLGGLAPLHF
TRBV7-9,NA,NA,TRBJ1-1,TGTGCCAGCAGCTTAGCTCGTGGGCAGTTCATGAACACTGAAGCTTTCTTT,CASSLARGQFMNTEAFF
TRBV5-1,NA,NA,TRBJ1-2,TGCGCCAGCAGCTTGGGAATCCCTAACTATGGCTACACCTTC,CASSLGIPNYGYTF
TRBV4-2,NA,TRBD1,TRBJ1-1,TGTGCCAGCAGCCAACCCGGACAGGGAGGCACTGAAGCTTTCTTT,CASSQPGQGGTEAFF
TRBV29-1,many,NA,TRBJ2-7,TGCAGCGTTGTGGGGACTTCCGCATACGAGCAGTACTTC,CSVVGTSAYEQYF
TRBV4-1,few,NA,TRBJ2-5,TGCGCCAGCAGCCAAGATCGGAAGAGAGAGACCCAGTACTTC,CASSQDRKRETQYF
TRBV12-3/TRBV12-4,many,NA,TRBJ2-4,TGTGCCAGCAGTGTGCCGCCAAACATTCAGTACTTC,CASSVPPNIQYF
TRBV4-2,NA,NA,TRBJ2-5,TGTGCCAGCAGCCAAGCGGGGACGAGAGAGACCCAGTACTTC,CASSQAGTRETQYF
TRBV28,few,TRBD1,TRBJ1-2,TGTGCCAGCAGACTAGAAGGGGGCGCCTATGGCTACACCTTC,CASRLEGGAYGYTF
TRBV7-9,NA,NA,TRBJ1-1,TGTGCCAGCAGCCCAGCAAGCACTGAAGCTTTCTTT,CASSPASTEAFF
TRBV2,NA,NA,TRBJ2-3,TGTGCCAGCAGTGAATCGCGGAGCGCAGATACGCAGTATTTT,CASSESRSADTQYF
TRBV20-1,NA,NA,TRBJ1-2,TGCAGTGCTAGGGACAGCGAAAGCTATGGCTACACCTTC,CSARDSESYGYTF
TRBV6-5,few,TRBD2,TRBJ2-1,TGTGCCAGCAGTTACGGGTCAGACCTACGGACTAGCGGGAAAGGGGTCAATGAGCAGTTCTTC,CASSYGSDLRTSGKGVNEQFF
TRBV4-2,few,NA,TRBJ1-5,TGTGCCAGCAGCCAAAACGTTGGGGATCAGCCCCAGCATTTT,CASSQNVGDQPQHF
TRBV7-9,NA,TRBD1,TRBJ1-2,TGTGCCAGCAGCTCCGGGACAGATTACTATGGCTACACCTTC,CASSSGTDYYGYTF
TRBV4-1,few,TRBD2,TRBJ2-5,TGCGCCAGCAGCCAGACAAGGATGGGACTAGCGGAGAAAGAGACCCAGTACTTC,CASSQTRMGLAEKETQYF
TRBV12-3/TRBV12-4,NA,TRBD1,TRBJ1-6,TGTGCCAGCAGTCCGGGACAGGGAATTTCACCCCTCCACTTT,CASSPGQGISPLHF
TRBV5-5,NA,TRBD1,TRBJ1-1,TGTGCCAGCAGCTCACCTCTCAGGGGGGGAACTGAAGCTTTCTTT,CASSSPLRGGTEAFF
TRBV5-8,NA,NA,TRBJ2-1,TGTGCCAGCAGCTTGGGGCCTCGGGAGTGGTCCTACAATGAGCAGTTCTTC,CASSLGPREWSYNEQFF
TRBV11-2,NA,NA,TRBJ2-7,TGTGCCAGCAGCTTAGATCTAGGTCCCTACTACGAGCAGTACTTC,CASSLDLGPYYEQYF
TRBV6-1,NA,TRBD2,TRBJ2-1,TGTGCCAGCAGGAGAGAACTAGCGGGGTCGGGCAATGAGCAGTTCTTC,CASRRELAGSGNEQFF